This T cell receptor beta chain came from a study of blood T cell repertoires in COVID-19. Study-level background: Sites in the United States, Italy and Spain provided acute and convalescent COVID-19 samples. PBMCs, B-cell-depleted T cells, or T cells provided the cDNA or gDNA that made up the material.

The CDR3 contains 15 residues. Germline lookup yields CDR1 SEHNR and CDR2 FQNEAQ (reference sequence). Trimming cost V 7 bases and J 4 bases; bases outside gene matches: 11. Authors' analysis steps: Amplification of reference gene primers provided the estimated nucleated cell counts. This table comes from immunoSEQ multiplex PCR, and its TCRdb copy is limited to in-frame clones, with some not included. For V, J and clone size, that table is used; D and trimming come from the DNA. The profile covers 130,000 or so clones, with approximately 74% appearing a single time and approximately 2% taken by the ten largest.

The sequencing input was peripheral blood. The sequence was collected from a woman between 65 and 79 years old with acute or convalescent COVID-19. The chain couples TRBV7-9 to TRBJ1-2; 8 bases agree with TRBD1. In DNA form, the CDR3 reads TGTGCCAGCATCTCCTCGGACAGGGCTCCCTATGGCTACACCTTC. The encoded protein is CASISSDRAPYGYTF.